Given below is one T cell receptor beta chain in context. As yet, its antigen is unknown. This entry is derived from a study of T cell responses to AZD1222 COVID-19 vaccine. General study findings and limits: Epitopes outside B.1.351 and B.1.1.7 mutated regions reportedly drew nearly half of spike TCRs.

Data came from immunoSEQ multiplex PCR; TCRdb stores just in-frame clones and leaves some out. The table shows approximately 120,000 clones, with roughly 85% occurring only once. From germline, CDR1 is SGHRS and CDR2 YFSETQ. This CDR3 is built from 17 residues. Trimming removed 1 base from V and 1 base from J, with 14 bases in between. This chain connects TRBV5-1 to TRBJ2-2, with D perhaps being TRBD1 or TRBD2 (5 bases each). This clonotype was sampled from an adult who received the AZD1222 COVID-19 vaccine. Sequencing used peripheral blood, obtained 28 days after the second AZD1222 dose. CDR3 in DNA: TGCGCCAGCAGCTTGACCCGGGGCGAGGGGAACACCGGGGAGCTGTTTTTT. Translating it yields CASSLTRGEGNTGELFF. The full variable domain, its missing parts supplied by reference TRBV5-1 and TRBJ2-2, is KAGVTQTPRYLIKTRGQQVTLSCSPISGHRSVSWYQQTPGQGLQFLFEYFSETQRNKGNFPGRFSGRQFSNSRSEMNVSTLELGDSALYLCASSLTRGEGNTGELFFGEGSRLTVL.